The entry that follows covers one T cell receptor beta chain sequence. Its specificity is unknown. Repertoires were generated with immunoSEQ multiplex PCR, while TCRdb's copy carries only in-frame clones and drops some. The sample holds about 1,500,000 clones; over 95% are singletons and the top ten take 1% to 1.5%. Germline CDR1 and CDR2: MDHEN and SYDVKM. This CDR3 is built from 17 residues. Trimming stripped 8 bases from V and 5 bases from J, with 28 bases between. This entry belongs to a study of shared clonotypes between healthy human individuals. Study overall: Each donor's CD8 memory used one plate, CD8 naive two, each CD4 subset three. Study-wide results and limits: Clonotype sharing among donors likely depends on sequencing depth.

All donors were healthy HIV-negative adults lacking recent acute infections or vaccinations. A CD45RA-negative memory subset and a CD45RA+ naive subset were separated from the CD4+ cells. This receptor was taken from a man aged 25-45 years in good health. Material for sequencing was naive CD4+ T cells sorted from blood. Subset meaning: CD45RA+ positively selected. V is TRBV28 and J is TRBJ2-7, with a weak D call TRBD2 (6 bases). CDR3 loop: CASHLHRRSLGGDEQYF. CDR3 nucleotides: TGTGCCAGCCATCTTCACCGACGGTCGCTAGGAGGGGACGAGCAGTACTTC.